A single sample gave rise to the 27 T cell receptor beta chains below, sequenced in a study of T cell changes during pregnancy in multiple sclerosis. Measured with immunoSEQ multiplex PCR; TCRdb has only the in-frame clones, and not every one. The sample lists approximately 89,000 clones; roughly 94% were seen once. The sequencing here drew on peripheral blood, taken after pregnancy. The receptor set was obtained from a female donor in good health, enrolled as a control in a pregnancy study.

The V and J genes are TRBV7-9 and TRBJ2-7; 9 bases are a match to TRBD2. Germline V gives CDR1 SEHNR, CDR2 FQNEAQ (reference sequence). Trimming cost V 5 bases and J 0 bases; bases outside gene matches: 5. This CDR3 contains 15 residues. This CDR3 reads CASSLLAGSSYEQYF. The CDR3 bases are TGTGCCAGCAGCCTACTAGCGGGTAGCTCCTACGAGCAGTACTTC.

This chain links TRBV27 with TRBJ2-3; TRBD1 agrees at 9 bases. Germline CDR1 is MNHEY and CDR2 is SMNVEV (reference sequence). The CDR3 loop spans 15 amino acids. Losses at the gene ends were 6 bases for V and 0 bases for J; bases not matched to a gene: 4. The CDR3 reads CASSQGTGSTDTQYF. DNA of the CDR3: TGTGCCAGCAGCCAGGGGACAGGGAGCACAGATACGCAGTATTTT.

This chain links TRBV25-1 with TRBJ2-2; 10 bases are shared with TRBD2. Germline V lookup: CDR1 MGHDK, CDR2 SYGVNS. The CDR3 is made up of 15 amino acids. Germline trimming cut 2 bases from V and 6 bases from J; bases unmatched to any gene: 3. CDR3 residues: CASSEPSGSAGELFF. The CDR3 DNA is TGTGCCAGCAGTGAACCTAGCGGGAGCGCCGGGGAGCTGTTTTTT.

This clone was observed once. The chain employs TRBV6-5 and TRBJ2-1; D possibly corresponds to TRBD1 (6 bases). The germline CDR1 and CDR2 sequences are MNHEY and SVGAGI. V lost 4 bases to trimming and J lost 2 bases, with 15 bases between them. The CDR3 runs 16 residues. In nucleotides, the CDR3 is TGTGCCAGCAGTTTATATGGGGACACCCCCTACAATGAGCAGTTCTTC. Protein sequence: CASSLYGDTPYNEQFF.

V is TRBV5-5 and J is TRBJ2-2; D uncertain. This CDR3 spans 13 amino acids. Trimming stripped 5 bases from V and 6 bases from J, with 11 bases between. Germline loops: CDR1 SGHKS, CDR2 YYEKEE (reference sequence). The DNA for the CDR3 is TGTGCCAGCAGTCAGGTCGTGGCCGGGGAGCTGTTTTTT. Amino acid sequence: CASSQVVAGELFF.

V gene TRBV11-1 combines with J gene TRBJ2-7; 11 nucleotides agree with TRBD2. This CDR3 is built from 18 residues. Trimming at V came to 5 bases and at J to 1 base, leaving 13 bases not matched to a gene. The germline V gene has CDR1 SGHAT and CDR2 FQDESV (reference sequence). CDR3: CASSQSFASGRPSYEQYF. CDR3 bases: TGTGCCAGCAGCCAATCTTTCGCTAGCGGGAGGCCTTCCTACGAGCAGTACTTC.

CDR3 region: CASTTYREFGNTIYF. The CDR3 region has the DNA TGTGCCAGCACCACTTACAGGGAATTCGGAAACACCATATATTTT. V gene TRBV28 combines with J gene TRBJ1-3; a possible D gene is TRBD1 (6 bases). Germline loops: CDR1 MDHEN, CDR2 SYDVKM. Between the trimmed V and J ends, which lost 7 bases and 4 bases, there was a span of 17 bases. The CDR3 runs 15 residues.

The J gene is TRBJ2-3, the V gene TRBV5-1, with TRBD1 as a possible D gene (5 bases). This CDR3 contains 12 residues. The germline V and J ends were trimmed by 4 bases and 11 bases, with 14 bases remaining between them. The germline CDR1 and CDR2 sequences are SGHRS and YFSETQ. CDR3 protein: CASSGQGTGQYF. CDR3 DNA: TGCGCCAGCAGCGGGCAGGGAACGGGGCAGTATTTT. The entire variable domain, with the rest obtained from reference TRBV5-1 and TRBJ2-3, is as follows: KAGVTQTPRYLIKTRGQQVTLSCSPISGHRSVSWYQQTPGQGLQFLFEYFSETQRNKGNFPGRFSGRQFSNSRSEMNVSTLELGDSALYLCASSGQGTGQYFGPGTRLTVL.

The chain employs TRBV7-2 and TRBJ2-7; 8 bases align to TRBD1. Germline V gene data show CDR1 as SGHTA and CDR2 as FQGNSA. With 1 base clipped from V and 3 bases from J, the junction kept 5 bases outside the gene matches. This CDR3 is 15 amino acids long. As DNA, the CDR3 is TGTGCCAGCAGCTTAGTCCAGGGGGCGTACTACGAGCAGTACTTC. Protein: CASSLVQGAYYEQYF.

The V gene is TRBV5-1, the J gene TRBJ2-7, with 9 bases aligning to TRBD1. J lost 5 bases, V lost 4 bases, and 4 bases had no gene match. The CDR3 runs to 13 residues. The germline V gene has CDR1 SGHRS and CDR2 YFSETQ. The CDR3 bases are TGCGCCAGCAGCGGGGGACAGGGTAACGAGCAGTACTTC. Translation gives CASSGGQGNEQYF.

The chain combines TRBV28 with TRBJ1-3; 8 nucleotides line up with TRBD1. Trimming at V came to 2 bases and at J to 1 base, leaving 4 bases not matched to a gene. This CDR3 has 16 residues. Germline-derived CDR1 and CDR2 are MDHEN and SYDVKM. CDR3 protein: CASSLRDRRSGNTIYF. DNA of the CDR3: TGTGCCAGCAGTTTAAGGGACAGGCGGTCTGGAAACACCATATATTTT.

The rearrangement uses TRBV7-9 and TRBJ2-5, with D possibly TRBD1 on 6 matching bases. This CDR3 region has 13 residues. V lost 5 bases, J lost 3 bases, and 10 bases lay in between. The V gene's germline CDR1 is SEHNR and CDR2 FQNEAQ (reference sequence). CDR3 bases: TGTGCCAGCAGCACCGGACAGAAAGAGACCCAGTACTTC. Residues: CASSTGQKETQYF.

V and J are TRBV7-2 and TRBJ2-1, with 9 bases lining up with TRBD2. V was pared by 1 base and J by 8 bases, with 9 bases of the junction left unmatched. Per germline, CDR1 SGHTA and CDR2 FQGNSA. The CDR3 has 16 amino acids. Here the CDR3 reads CASSLVWASGTHEQFF. DNA for the CDR3: TGTGCCAGCAGCTTAGTATGGGCTAGCGGGACGCATGAGCAGTTCTTC.

The chain uses TRBV4-2 and TRBJ2-1; D call uncertain. The CDR3 runs to 13 residues. Trimming took 1 base from V and 4 from J, leaving 5 bases between them. Per germline, CDR1 LGHNA and CDR2 YNFKEQ. CDR3 bases: TGTGCCAGCAGCCAAGGCAGTTACAATGAGCAGTTCTTC. It yields the protein CASSQGSYNEQFF.

This rearrangement joins TRBV6-5 to TRBJ2-7; 7 bases match TRBD1. CDR3 length equals 14 residues. Germline CDR1 reads MNHEY; CDR2 reads SVGAGI. J lost 12 bases, V lost 5 bases, and 16 bases had no gene match. The CDR3 here is CASSPNRDSGKGYF. The CDR3 bases are TGTGCCAGCAGTCCTAACCGGGACAGTGGGAAGGGGTACTTC.

This chain uses TRBV28 with TRBJ1-2; D unclear. CDR3 size: 13 residues. V lost 4 bases and J 5 bases, leaving 11 bases between the germline ends. The germline gives CDR1 MDHEN, CDR2 SYDVKM. CDR3 nucleotide sequence: TGTGCCAGCAGTTCCTCTGGGCAGTATGGCTACACCTTC. Protein product: CASSSSGQYGYTF.

V and J are TRBV5-1 and TRBJ2-2; TRBD2 is a possible D gene (7 bases). The V end lost 4 bases, the J end lost 6 bases, and 22 bases lay between the germline ends. Germline CDR1 SGHRS, CDR2 YFSETQ. This CDR3 contains 17 residues. CDR3 protein: CASSGGVVNRDPGELFF. The CDR3 nucleotides read TGCGCCAGCAGCGGGGGGGTCGTCAACAGGGATCCCGGGGAGCTGTTTTTT.

The V gene is TRBV27, the J gene TRBJ1-3; D is possibly TRBD1 (5 bases). The length of the CDR3 is 14 residues. Germline V lookup: CDR1 MNHEY, CDR2 SMNVEV (reference sequence). The V end was cut by 5 bases, the J end by 4 bases, with 12 bases between. The CDR3 sequence: CASSPRQPGNTIYF. As DNA, the CDR3 is TGTGCCAGCAGTCCCCGACAGCCGGGAAACACCATATATTTT.

The gene calls are TRBV25-1 and TRBJ2-6; D unresolved. Germline values: CDR1 MGHDK, CDR2 SYGVNS. The V and J ends lost 3 bases and 0 bases respectively, with 9 bases between them. The CDR3 is 16 residues long. The CDR3 DNA sequence: TGTGCCAGCAGTGAGGCGCGGTCCTCTGGGGCCAACGTCCTGACTTTC. This translates into CASSEARSSGANVLTF. Full variable domain (remainder filled in from reference TRBV25-1 and TRBJ2-6): EADIYQTPRYLVIGTGKKITLECSQTMGHDKMYWYQQDPGMELHLIHYSYGVNSTEKGDLSSESTVSRIRTEHFPLTLESARPSHTSQYLCASSEARSSGANVLTFGAGSRLTVL.

V and J are TRBV5-1 and TRBJ2-1; a possible D gene is TRBD2 (5 bases). The CDR3 loop spans 15 amino acids. Per the germline V gene, CDR1 is SGHRS and CDR2 is YFSETQ. V dropped 5 bases and J dropped 0 bases, with 12 bases sitting between them. CDR3 sequence (DNA): TGCGCCAGCAGGCCAAGCGGAAGCTCCTACAATGAGCAGTTCTTC. Encoded protein: CASRPSGSSYNEQFF.

The chain combines TRBV5-1 with TRBJ2-3, with 8 bases fitting TRBD2. The CDR3 has 15 residues. Germline CDR1 and CDR2: SGHRS and YFSETQ. V shed 0 bases and J 2 bases; nucleotides not matched to a gene: 2. The CDR3 sequence: CASSLVAGLTDTQYF. As DNA, the CDR3 is TGCGCCAGCAGCTTGGTAGCGGGACTCACAGATACGCAGTATTTT.

CDR3 protein: CASSVGSINYGYTF. The CDR3 nucleotides read TGTGCCAGCAGCGTCGGGAGCATTAACTATGGCTACACCTTC. V gene TRBV7-9 combines with J gene TRBJ1-2; D is unclear. This CDR3 contains 14 residues. The germline V and J ends were trimmed by 5 bases and 1 base, with 11 bases remaining between them. Germline loops: CDR1 SEHNR, CDR2 FQNEAQ (reference sequence).

This clone was detected only a few times. V usage is TRBV19 and J usage is TRBJ2-3; D unclear. Per germline, CDR1 LNHDA and CDR2 SQIVND (reference sequence). Trimming removed 0 bases at V and 5 bases at J, with 9 bases between. The CDR3 length is 14 residues. DNA of the CDR3: TGTGCCAGTAGTATAGATCCCATGCGAGATACGCAGTATTTT. Protein product: CASSIDPMRDTQYF.

This rearrangement joins TRBV7-2 to TRBJ2-3; TRBD2 is a possible D gene (5 bases). CDR3 length equals 14 residues. Germline V gene lookup returns CDR1 SGHTA and CDR2 FQGNSA. Trimming shortened V by 7 bases and J by 0 bases, and 11 bases separated the two germline ends. CDR3 in amino acids: CASKVRVSTDTQYF. CDR3 DNA sequence: TGTGCCAGCAAGGTGAGGGTCAGCACAGATACGCAGTATTTT.

This rearrangement joins TRBV2 to TRBJ2-1; 11 bases are shared with TRBD2. V was clipped by 4 bases and J by 9 bases; unmatched bases: 5. Per germline, CDR1 SNHLY and CDR2 FYNNEI. The CDR3 contains 14 residues. DNA of the CDR3: TGTGCCAGCAGTGGACTAGCGGGATCTGTTGAGCAGTTCTTC. Amino acid sequence: CASSGLAGSVEQFF.

This clone was detected ten times or more. The chain couples TRBV28 to TRBJ2-1; the match to TRBD1 covers 7 bases. Looked up from germline, CDR1 is MDHEN and CDR2 is SYDVKM. The CDR3 has 14 amino acids. The V segment lost 5 bases and the J segment 4 bases; nucleotides outside the gene matches: 5. CDR3 loop: CASSPGQDYNEQFF. DNA for the CDR3: TGTGCCAGCAGTCCCGGACAGGATTACAATGAGCAGTTCTTC.

V gene TRBV6-6 combines with J gene TRBJ2-3; TRBD2 aligns across 7 bases. Per the germline V gene, CDR1 is MNHNY and CDR2 is SVGAGI (reference sequence). Unmatched junction bases numbered 6, after V lost 3 bases and J lost 3 bases. The CDR3 runs to 15 residues. Written as DNA, the CDR3 is TGTGCCAGCAGTTATGGGGGGGTCGGTACAGATACGCAGTATTTT. It yields the protein CASSYGGVGTDTQYF.